Listed below are T cell receptor beta chains from one sample, sequenced in a study of Ad26.COV2.S vaccination and SARS-CoV-2 variants. Produced via immunoSEQ multiplex PCR; TCRdb's table is partial and in-frame only. Found here are around 300,000 clones, roughly 90% of them singletons; the top ten hold roughly 6%. The sample in question was peripheral blood, obtained in a trial of Ad26.COV2.S vaccine versus placebo. The receptor source for this set is a person between 18 and 65 years old who received the Ad26.COV2.S COVID-19 vaccine or a placebo. Both conserved end residues are part of each CDR3. A D gene is named only where the DNA matches it firmly. The size field is filled for only some rows; it gives once, few, many or a size class.

abundance: -; d_gene: -; v_gene: TRBV30; j_gene: TRBJ1-1; CDR3aa: CAWSVRGRSTEAFF; CDR3nt: TGTGCCTGGAGTGTACGGGGGCGAAGCACTGAAGCTTTCTTT
abundance: -; d_gene: -; v_gene: TRBV6-5; j_gene: TRBJ2-2; CDR3aa: CASSSPLNTGELFF; CDR3nt: TGTGCCAGCAGTTCCCCATTGAACACCGGGGAGCTGTTTTTT
abundance: -; d_gene: TRBD2; v_gene: TRBV4-3; j_gene: TRBJ2-3; CDR3aa: CASSPSGGRTDTQYF; CDR3nt: TGCGCCAGCAGCCCCTCGGGGGGACGCACAGATACGCAGTATTTT
abundance: -; d_gene: -; v_gene: TRBV2; j_gene: TRBJ2-2; CDR3aa: CASRRETLSTGELFF; CDR3nt: TGTGCCAGCAGACGCGAGACACTCTCCACCGGGGAGCTGTTTTTT
abundance: -; d_gene: -; v_gene: TRBV6-5; j_gene: TRBJ1-1; CDR3aa: CASRLQGRNGAFF; CDR3nt: TGTGCCAGCAGACTCCAGGGTCGGAATGGAGCTTTCTTT
abundance: -; d_gene: TRBD1; v_gene: TRBV9; j_gene: TRBJ2-2; CDR3aa: CASSVGQGTGELFF; CDR3nt: TGTGCCAGCAGCGTAGGACAGGGCACCGGGGAGCTGTTTTTT
abundance: -; d_gene: TRBD2; v_gene: TRBV27; j_gene: TRBJ2-5; CDR3aa: CASSPVPGLAIQTQYF; CDR3nt: TGTGCCAGCAGTCCTGTACCGGGACTAGCGATTCAGACCCAGTACTTC
abundance: -; d_gene: -; v_gene: TRBV6-1; j_gene: TRBJ2-7; CDR3aa: CASSEEGSGSYEQYF; CDR3nt: TGTGCCAGCAGTGAAGAGGGTAGCGGCTCCTACGAGCAGTACTTC
abundance: few; d_gene: TRBD2; v_gene: TRBV7-2; j_gene: TRBJ2-7; CDR3aa: CASSPRGGLAGVYEQYF; CDR3nt: TGTGCCAGCAGCCCACGAGGGGGACTAGCGGGAGTCTACGAGCAGTACTTC
abundance: -; d_gene: -; v_gene: TRBV19; j_gene: TRBJ1-5; CDR3aa: CASSTTLGQPQHF; CDR3nt: TGTGCCAGTAGTACAACCCTAGGGCAGCCCCAGCATTTT
abundance: once; d_gene: -; v_gene: TRBV18; j_gene: TRBJ1-2; CDR3aa: CASSPSSGTDYGYTF; CDR3nt: TGTGCCAGCTCACCTAGCTCAGGGACGGACTATGGCTACACCTTC
abundance: -; d_gene: -; v_gene: TRBV2; j_gene: TRBJ1-3; CDR3aa: CASNLDGLSGNTIYF; CDR3nt: TGTGCCAGCAACCTTGACGGACTCTCTGGAAACACCATATATTTT
abundance: -; d_gene: TRBD1; v_gene: TRBV6-5; j_gene: TRBJ2-2; CDR3aa: CASSYYRGSNTGELFF; CDR3nt: TGTGCCAGCAGTTATTACAGGGGCTCGAACACCGGGGAGCTGTTTTTT
abundance: -; d_gene: -; v_gene: TRBV20-1; j_gene: TRBJ1-5; CDR3aa: CSASPGLFQPQHF; CDR3nt: TGCAGTGCTAGTCCCGGACTGTTTCAGCCCCAGCATTTT
abundance: -; d_gene: TRBD1; v_gene: TRBV2; j_gene: TRBJ1-4; CDR3aa: CASSERGQAGEKLFF; CDR3nt: TGTGCCAGCAGTGAAAGGGGACAGGCAGGAGAAAAACTGTTTTTT
abundance: -; d_gene: -; v_gene: TRBV30; j_gene: TRBJ2-3; CDR3aa: CAWSPRGQISTDTQYF; CDR3nt: TGTGCCTGGAGCCCTCGGGGCCAGATCAGTACAGATACGCAGTATTTT
abundance: once; d_gene: -; v_gene: TRBV28; j_gene: TRBJ1-1; CDR3aa: CASSYLNTEAFF; CDR3nt: TGTGCCAGCAGTTACCTTAACACTGAAGCTTTCTTT
abundance: -; d_gene: -; v_gene: TRBV29-1; j_gene: TRBJ2-7; CDR3aa: CSVAFGTPYEQYF; CDR3nt: TGCAGCGTCGCCTTCGGGACACCATACGAGCAGTACTTC
abundance: once; d_gene: -; v_gene: TRBV5-1; j_gene: TRBJ1-2; CDR3aa: CASSLAGDYGYTF; CDR3nt: TGCGCCAGCAGCTTGGCCGGGGACTATGGCTACACCTTC
abundance: -; d_gene: -; v_gene: TRBV28; j_gene: TRBJ1-6; CDR3aa: CASSTTGTPPLHF; CDR3nt: TGTGCCAGCAGCACTACCGGGACACCACCCCTCCACTTT
abundance: -; d_gene: -; v_gene: TRBV19; j_gene: TRBJ1-5; CDR3aa: CASRPEESRGNQPQHF; CDR3nt: TGTGCCAGTAGGCCTGAGGAATCGAGGGGCAATCAGCCCCAGCATTTT
abundance: -; d_gene: TRBD1; v_gene: TRBV2; j_gene: TRBJ1-2; CDR3aa: CASSRTGVGGGYTF; CDR3nt: TGTGCCAGCAGTCGGACAGGGGTGGGTGGTGGCTACACCTTC
abundance: few; d_gene: TRBD2; v_gene: TRBV3-1/TRBV3-2; j_gene: TRBJ2-7; CDR3aa: CASSLIGGAQSEQYF; CDR3nt: TGTGCCAGCAGCCTCATCGGGGGGGCCCAAAGCGAGCAGTACTTC
abundance: -; d_gene: -; v_gene: TRBV21-1; j_gene: TRBJ2-2; CDR3aa: CASLFLPQTNTGELFF; CDR3nt: TGTGCCAGTTTGTTTCTACCGCAGACGAACACCGGGGAGCTGTTTTTT
abundance: -; d_gene: -; v_gene: TRBV7-3; j_gene: TRBJ1-2; CDR3aa: CASSPGGLDYGYTF; CDR3nt: TGTGCCAGCAGCCCGGGGGGTCTAGACTATGGCTACACCTTC
abundance: -; d_gene: TRBD1; v_gene: TRBV6-5; j_gene: TRBJ1-6; CDR3aa: CASNRGDSPLHF; CDR3nt: TGTGCCAGCAACAGGGGGGATTCACCCCTCCACTTT
abundance: -; d_gene: -; v_gene: TRBV20-1; j_gene: TRBJ1-5; CDR3aa: CSASLPNQPQHF; CDR3nt: TGCAGTGCTAGTTTGCCCAATCAGCCCCAGCATTTT
abundance: -; d_gene: -; v_gene: TRBV7-2; j_gene: TRBJ1-3; CDR3aa: CASSPGSGNTIYF; CDR3nt: TGTGCCAGCAGTCCAGGGTCAGGAAACACCATATATTTT
abundance: -; d_gene: -; v_gene: TRBV27; j_gene: TRBJ1-1; CDR3aa: CASRSSQQANTEAFF; CDR3nt: TGTGCCAGCAGGTCCTCACAACAGGCGAACACTGAAGCTTTCTTT
abundance: -; d_gene: -; v_gene: TRBV20-1; j_gene: TRBJ1-1; CDR3aa: CSASNQWNTEAFF; CDR3nt: TGCAGTGCTAGTAACCAATGGAACACTGAAGCTTTCTTT
abundance: -; d_gene: -; v_gene: TRBV12-3/TRBV12-4; j_gene: TRBJ2-5; CDR3aa: CASSFAGKETQYF; CDR3nt: TGTGCCAGCAGTTTTGCCGGGAAAGAGACCCAGTACTTC
abundance: few; d_gene: TRBD1; v_gene: TRBV19; j_gene: TRBJ2-7; CDR3aa: CASAAGTVFYEQYF; CDR3nt: TGTGCCAGTGCAGCCGGGACAGTGTTCTACGAGCAGTACTTC
abundance: -; d_gene: -; v_gene: TRBV19; j_gene: TRBJ1-3; CDR3aa: CASSILGAYLSSGNTIYF; CDR3nt: TGTGCCAGTAGTATTCTCGGGGCCTACCTGAGCTCTGGAAACACCATATATTTT
abundance: -; d_gene: TRBD1; v_gene: TRBV30; j_gene: TRBJ1-3; CDR3aa: CAWGRTGLSGNTIYF; CDR3nt: TGTGCCTGGGGCCGGACAGGGCTCTCTGGAAACACCATATATTTT
abundance: -; d_gene: -; v_gene: TRBV11-3; j_gene: TRBJ2-5; CDR3aa: CASSLPRGRNQYQETQYF; CDR3nt: TGTGCCAGCAGTCTCCCACGGGGTCGGAACCAGTACCAAGAGACCCAGTACTTC
abundance: -; d_gene: -; v_gene: TRBV6-2/TRBV6-3; j_gene: TRBJ2-5; CDR3aa: CASSYSIEWGRQETQYF; CDR3nt: TGTGCCAGCAGTTACTCGATTGAGTGGGGGAGGCAAGAGACCCAGTACTTC
abundance: -; d_gene: -; v_gene: TRBV5-1; j_gene: TRBJ2-7; CDR3aa: CASSSSGTQSHEQYF; CDR3nt: TGCGCCAGCAGCTCGTCCGGGACACAGTCCCACGAGCAGTACTTC
abundance: -; d_gene: TRBD1; v_gene: TRBV5-4; j_gene: TRBJ2-7; CDR3aa: CASSFGQAPGDSSYEQYF; CDR3nt: TGTGCCAGCAGCTTCGGACAGGCTCCCGGAGATAGCTCCTACGAGCAGTACTTC
abundance: -; d_gene: -; v_gene: TRBV18; j_gene: TRBJ1-4; CDR3aa: CASSPHPVNEKLFF; CDR3nt: TGTGCCAGCTCACCACATCCCGTTAATGAAAAACTGTTTTTT
abundance: -; d_gene: -; v_gene: TRBV6-2/TRBV6-3; j_gene: TRBJ1-6; CDR3aa: CASSYDGEDSPLHF; CDR3nt: TGTGCCAGCAGTTACGATGGGGAGGACTCACCCCTCCACTTT
abundance: -; d_gene: -; v_gene: TRBV30; j_gene: TRBJ2-7; CDR3aa: CAWTGHWSYEQYF; CDR3nt: TGTGCCTGGACGGGACACTGGTCCTACGAGCAGTACTTC
abundance: -; d_gene: TRBD1; v_gene: TRBV19; j_gene: TRBJ1-5; CDR3aa: CASSPAYRGLRNQPQHF; CDR3nt: TGTGCCAGTAGTCCCGCCTACAGGGGGCTGAGAAATCAGCCCCAGCATTTT
abundance: -; d_gene: -; v_gene: TRBV30; j_gene: TRBJ1-5; CDR3aa: CAWRGSDNQPQHF; CDR3nt: TGTGCCTGGAGGGGGTCTGATAATCAGCCCCAGCATTTT
abundance: -; d_gene: TRBD2; v_gene: TRBV6-6; j_gene: TRBJ2-1; CDR3aa: CASSLLTSGSHNEQFF; CDR3nt: TGTGCCAGCAGTTTACTTACTAGCGGGTCTCACAATGAGCAGTTCTTC